This T cell receptor beta chain was captured in a study of chemoradiotherapy in HPV16-positive cancers (dated by TCRdb to between 2021 and 2024). About the investigation overall: Using functional T-cell assays on cells from two HPV16-positive patients, the researchers defined candidate HPV-specific T-cell clones and common TCR motifs. The study asked whether T-cell immunity to the HPV oncoproteins E6 and E7 changes during chemoradiotherapy and whether this immunity affects survival. TCR repertoires from roughly 87 patients with HPV-related cancers were then used to track the candidate HPV-specific TCRs and motifs.

Turning to this clone: There is no known antigen for this receptor. Base-call qualities are not available, and no considerably larger clone is one nucleotide away.

The full study reports these points: Among HPV16-positive patients, expansion of HPV-responsive T cells during chemoradiotherapy was associated with better recurrence-free survival. Expansion of candidate HPV-specific clones and E7-related TCR motifs was observed in the tumor microenvironment during treatment, whereas no such expansion was observed for non-HPV-specific T cells. Only a couple of HPV16-positive patients were used to derive the functional definition of HPV-specific T cells, and the survival association was reported for HPV16-positive patients.

Repertoires were sampled multiple times during chemoradiotherapy, which allowed clonal expansion in the tumor microenvironment to be followed. From its cysteine to its phenylalanine, the CDR3 spans 17 amino acids. The kept DNA is CDR3 alone, 51 bases in frame from the first base. According to the germline V gene, CDR1 reads MNHNS and CDR2 reads SASEGT. The V and J ends are trimmed by 4 bases and 7 bases, leaving 25 bases between them. The library was produced with the immunoSEQ multiplex PCR assay. TCRdb limited this immuneACCESS table to in-frame rearrangements with V and J called. A share of clones is missing; checked studies link under half to unresolved V genes, and the rest is unexplained. This sample gives just under 40,000 clones in total; under 80% of them show up just once. The biggest ten clones account for more than 4.5% of the sample.

The source material was blood, sampled from a patient who underwent chemoradiotherapy. This receptor was identified in a human donor with HPV-associated anogenital cancer. The V and J genes are TRBV6-1 and TRBJ1-2, and perhaps TRBD1 as D gene, on 5 matching bases. The DNA reads as follows: TGTGCCAGCAGTGGGTTTCGTTCGGGGGAAGGCGTCGGTGGCTACACCTTC. Its coded protein is CASSGFRSGEGVGGYTF.